This T cell receptor beta chain was obtained from a study of CD8+ T cells in alopecia areata. The sample's treatment: oral pan-JAK inhibitor, 5-10 mg twice daily. Sequencing used cDNA as its template, made by extracting RNA and reverse transcribing it. The repertoire was sequenced with immunoSEQ multiplex PCR; TCRdb's copy has only in-frame clones and lacks some. The sample lists around 200,000 clones; 40% to 65% were seen once. The input for sequencing was CD8+ T cells sorted from blood, taken at week 24, from a patient treated with tofacitinib. The TCR comes from a human donor with alopecia areata.

The CDR3 coding sequence is TGTGCCAGTAGTATTGGGACAGGGTTCGACACTGAAGCTTTCTTT. Residues: CASSIGTGFDTEAFF. V is TRBV19 and J is TRBJ1-1; TRBD1 agrees at 9 bases. CDR1 is LNHDA and CDR2 is SQIVND in the germline V gene (reference sequence). J lost 3 bases, V lost 3 bases, and 5 bases had no gene match. The CDR3 has 15 residues.